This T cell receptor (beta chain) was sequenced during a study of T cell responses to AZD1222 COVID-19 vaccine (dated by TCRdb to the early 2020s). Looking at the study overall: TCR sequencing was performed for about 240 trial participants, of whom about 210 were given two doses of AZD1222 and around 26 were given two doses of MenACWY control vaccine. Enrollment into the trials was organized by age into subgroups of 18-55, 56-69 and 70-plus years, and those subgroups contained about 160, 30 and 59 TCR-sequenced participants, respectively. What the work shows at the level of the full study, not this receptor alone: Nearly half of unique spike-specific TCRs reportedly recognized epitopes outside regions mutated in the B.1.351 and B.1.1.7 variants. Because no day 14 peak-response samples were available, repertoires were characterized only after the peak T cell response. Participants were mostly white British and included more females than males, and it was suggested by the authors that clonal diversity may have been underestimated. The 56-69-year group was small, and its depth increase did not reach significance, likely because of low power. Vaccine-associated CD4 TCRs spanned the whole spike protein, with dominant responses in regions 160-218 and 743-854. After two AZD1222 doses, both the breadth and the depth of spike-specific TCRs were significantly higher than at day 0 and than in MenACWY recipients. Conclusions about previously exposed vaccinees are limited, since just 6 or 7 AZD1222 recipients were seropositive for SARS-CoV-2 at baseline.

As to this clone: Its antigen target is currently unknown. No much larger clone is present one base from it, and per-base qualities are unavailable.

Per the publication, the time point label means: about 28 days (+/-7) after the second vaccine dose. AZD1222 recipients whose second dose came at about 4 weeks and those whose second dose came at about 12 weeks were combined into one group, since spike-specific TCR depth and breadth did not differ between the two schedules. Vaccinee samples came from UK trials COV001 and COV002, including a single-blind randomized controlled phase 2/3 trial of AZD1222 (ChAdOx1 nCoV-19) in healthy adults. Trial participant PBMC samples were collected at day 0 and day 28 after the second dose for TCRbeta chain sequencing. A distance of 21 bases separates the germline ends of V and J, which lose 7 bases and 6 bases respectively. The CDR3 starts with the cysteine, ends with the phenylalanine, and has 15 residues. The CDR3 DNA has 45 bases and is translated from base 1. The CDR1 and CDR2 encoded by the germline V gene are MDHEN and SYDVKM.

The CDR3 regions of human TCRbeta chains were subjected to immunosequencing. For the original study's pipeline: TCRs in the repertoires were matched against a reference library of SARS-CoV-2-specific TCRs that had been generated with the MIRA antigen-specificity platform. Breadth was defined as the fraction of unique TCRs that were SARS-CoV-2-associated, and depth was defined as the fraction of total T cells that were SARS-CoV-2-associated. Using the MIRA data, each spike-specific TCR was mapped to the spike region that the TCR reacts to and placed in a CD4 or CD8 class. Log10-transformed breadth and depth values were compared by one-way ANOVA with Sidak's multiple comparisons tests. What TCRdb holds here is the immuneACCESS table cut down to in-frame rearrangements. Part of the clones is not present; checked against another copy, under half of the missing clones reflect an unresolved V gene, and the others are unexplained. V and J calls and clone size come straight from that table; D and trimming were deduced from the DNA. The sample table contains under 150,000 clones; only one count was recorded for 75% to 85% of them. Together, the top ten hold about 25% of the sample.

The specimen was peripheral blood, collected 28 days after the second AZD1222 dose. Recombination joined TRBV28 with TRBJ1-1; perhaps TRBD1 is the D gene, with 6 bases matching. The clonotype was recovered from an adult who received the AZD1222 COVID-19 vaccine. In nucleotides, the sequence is TGTGCCAGCACAACACAAGGGGGGGCAAAGGCTGAAGCTTTCTTT. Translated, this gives CASTTQGGAKAEAFF.